Below are 6 T cell receptor beta chains sequenced from a single sample in a study of control samples from healthy donors and cancer patients. Only in-frame clones appear in the TCRdb table, and some are missing; sequencing was by immunoSEQ multiplex PCR. Of 150,000 or so clones listed, about nine tenths are singletons. Sequenced sample: blood. Receptors originate from a man aged 18 to 30 in good health.

This chain joins TRBV19 and TRBJ1-2; D gene uncertain. The length of the CDR3 is 14 residues. The V gene lost 4 bases and the J gene lost 0 bases, with 9 bases spanning the gap. CDR1 and CDR2 from the germline V gene are LNHDA and SQIVND (reference sequence). For the CDR3, the DNA is TGTGCCAGTAGTACCGTTGGGACTAACTATGGCTACACCTTC. It is translated as CASSTVGTNYGYTF.

This clone was observed once. J is TRBJ2-7 and V is TRBV5-1; TRBD1 aligns across 9 bases. V dropped 3 bases and J dropped 6; count of bases not matched to a gene: 4. The CDR3 runs to 13 residues. Germline V lookup: CDR1 SGHRS, CDR2 YFSETQ. Here the CDR3 reads CASSWGTGREQYF. The CDR3 coding sequence is TGCGCCAGCAGCTGGGGGACAGGGCGCGAGCAGTACTTC.

The chain employs TRBV11-2 and TRBJ2-3; D is perhaps TRBD1 (6 bases). V lost 5 bases, J lost 0 bases, and 12 bases lay in between. The CDR3 covers 15 residues. Germline V gives CDR1 SGHAT, CDR2 FQNNGV. CDR3 amino acids: CASSPLGASTDTQYF. CDR3 DNA sequence: TGTGCCAGCAGCCCATTGGGGGCAAGCACAGATACGCAGTATTTT.

V gene TRBV7-2 combines with J gene TRBJ2-7, with D tentatively TRBD1 (5 bases). V was cut by 2 bases and J by 3 bases, with 14 bases left in between. This CDR3 is built from 15 residues. Germline V gene data show CDR1 as SGHTA and CDR2 as FQGNSA. The CDR3 here is CASSLSGQGHYEQYF. CDR3 nucleotides: TGTGCCAGCAGCTTATCGGGTCAGGGTCACTACGAGCAGTACTTC.

The chain couples TRBV7-9 to TRBJ2-3; D is possibly TRBD2 (6 bases). The CDR3 is 14 amino acids. Germline CDR1 is SEHNR and CDR2 is FQNEAQ (reference sequence). Trimming shortened V by 2 bases and J by 1 base, and 7 bases separated the two germline ends. The CDR3 is CASSLSSGTDTQYF. CDR3 DNA: TGTGCCAGCAGCTTATCTAGCGGCACAGATACGCAGTATTTT.

This chain links TRBV11-2 with TRBJ2-2; D is unresolved. The V end was cut by 4 bases, the J end by 1 base, with 13 bases between. Looked up from germline, CDR1 is SGHAT and CDR2 is FQNNGV. The CDR3 runs 16 residues. The CDR3 nucleotides read TGTGCCAGCAGCTCCGGTCCCGGGCGGAACACCGGGGAGCTGTTTTTT. Its translation: CASSSGPGRNTGELFF. Filled out from reference TRBV11-2 and TRBJ2-2, the complete variable domain reads EAGVAQSPRYKIIEKRQSVAFWCNPISGHATLYWYQQILGQGPKLLIQFQNNGVVDDSQLPKDRFSAERLKGVDSTLKIQPAKLEDSAVYLCASSSGPGRNTGELFFGEGSRLTVL.